The clone carrying this T cell receptor (beta chain) came up a few times. The antigen is not known. A junction boundary mismatches the germline segment, possibly from a read error. Starting material of about 480 ng total RNA yielded TCR beta cDNA via a constant-region primer. Three-round nested multiplex PCR performed with slightly modified ARM-PCR produced the TCR beta libraries. TCRdb re-called the multiplex PCR reads through MiXCR, storing one row per CDR3 protein. The sample shows roughly 120,000 distinct CDR3 sequences, 50% to 80% of them seen only once. This specimen belongs to a study of tumor-infiltrating lymphocytes in primary liver carcinoma. The source material, 20-30 mg of unsorted bulk tissue, was used to co-extract RNA and DNA. The cohort consisted of patients whose primary liver carcinoma was surgically resected. Findings and limits, study-wide: Tumors had a significantly higher top-250-clone fraction than blood (p = 0.039). Tumor-blood pairs (like tumor-adjacent pairs) overlapped less than tumor region pairs did. Detection in all five tumor regions applied to only about 7-24% of top clones.

The TCR originated in a woman between 55 and 75 years old with primary liver carcinoma and hepatitis B virus infection. Material for sequencing was liver tumor tissue from sampling region 3. Subset specified: tumor region T3, left-lateral pole.

CDR3 bases: TGTGCCAGCGGCTTAGGGCGGCTAAAAGAGACCCAGTACTTC. This codes for CASGLGRLKETQYF. The rearrangement uses TRBV11-2 and TRBJ2-5; the D is unclear. Germline CDR1 and CDR2: SGHAT and FQNNGV. The CDR3 is 14 residues long.